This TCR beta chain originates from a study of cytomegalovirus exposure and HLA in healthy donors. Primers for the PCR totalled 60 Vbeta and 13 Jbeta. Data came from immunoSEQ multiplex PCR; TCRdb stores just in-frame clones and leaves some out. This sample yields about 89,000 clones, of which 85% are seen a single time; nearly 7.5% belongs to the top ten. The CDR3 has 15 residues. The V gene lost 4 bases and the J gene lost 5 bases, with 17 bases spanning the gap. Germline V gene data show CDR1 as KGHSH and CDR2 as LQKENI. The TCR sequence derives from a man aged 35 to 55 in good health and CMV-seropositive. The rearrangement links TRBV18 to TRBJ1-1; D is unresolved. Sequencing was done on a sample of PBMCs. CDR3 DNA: TGTGCCAGCTCACGGGGAGACTTAACCGGGACTGAAGCTTTCTTT. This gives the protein CASSRGDLTGTEAFF. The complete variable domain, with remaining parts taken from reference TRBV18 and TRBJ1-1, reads NAGVMQNPRHLVRRRGQEARLRCSPMKGHSHVYWYRQLPEEGLKFMVYLQKENIIDESGMPKERFSAEFPKEGPSILRIQQVVRGDSAAYFCASSRGDLTGTEAFFGQGTRLTVV.